The rows below give T cell receptor beta chains drawn from one sample of a study of post-analysis software for immune sequencing data. One entry per CDR3 protein, called by TCRdb with MiXCR from the PCR reads. Among roughly 620,000 distinct CDR3 sequences listed, roughly 40% were seen once. The specimen sequenced was blood. Source of these receptors: a girl aged 5 to 17 with multiple sclerosis. CDR3s include the opening cysteine and the closing phenylalanine or tryptophan. Fields, in order: clone size, J gene, D gene, CDR3 length, V gene, CDR3 protein, CDR3 DNA. A D gene is named only where the DNA matches it firmly. Clone size is given for some rows only: seen once, a few or many times, or a class if the clone is expanded.

>few|TRBJ1-6|-|14|TRBV5-1
CASSLSLPDSPLHF
TGCGCCAGCAGCTTGTCTCTTCCGGATTCACCCCTCCACTTT
>once|TRBJ2-1|TRBD2|15|TRBV20-1
CSARGLAGVYNEQFF
TGCAGTGCTAGAGGCTTAGCGGGAGTATACAATGAGCAGTTCTTC
>few|TRBJ1-6|TRBD1|15|TRBV12-3/TRBV12-4
CASSLAGQGNSPLHF
TGTGCCAGCAGTTTAGCGGGACAGGGAAATTCACCCCTCCACTTT
>-|TRBJ2-5|TRBD2|13|TRBV5-1
CASKTSLSETQYF
TGCGCCAGCAAGACTAGCCTGTCGGAGACCCAGTACTTC
>-|TRBJ1-5|-|14|TRBV4-1
CASSPIIGNQPQHF
TGCGCCAGCAGCCCCATCATAGGCAATCAGCCCCAGCATTTT
>-|TRBJ2-7|-|14|TRBV9
CASSVGSGTYEQYF
TGTGCCAGCAGCGTGGGGTCAGGGACCTACGAGCAGTACTTC
>-|TRBJ2-5|-|13|TRBV5-1
CASSLTIEETQYF
TGCGCCAGCAGCTTGACCATCGAGGAGACCCAGTACTTC
>-|TRBJ2-3|-|14|TRBV7-9
CASSPHQRPDTQYF
TGTGCCAGCAGCCCCCACCAGAGGCCAGATACGCAGTATTTT
>few|TRBJ2-7|TRBD2|17|TRBV12-3/TRBV12-4
CASSFPVRAGGAYEQYF
TGTGCCAGCAGCTTCCCCGTGAGAGCGGGGGGCGCCTACGAGCAGTACTTC
>-|TRBJ1-5|-|17|TRBV7-2
CANSLARSVTADQPQHF
TGTGCCAACAGCTTAGCGAGGAGTGTTACGGCGGATCAGCCCCAGCATTTT
>-|TRBJ2-7|TRBD1|13|TRBV6-6
CASSPGQPNAQYF
TGTGCCAGCAGTCCGGGACAGCCTAACGCGCAGTACTTC
>-|TRBJ1-1|TRBD1|15|TRBV18
CASSTKQGANTEAFF
TGTGCCAGCTCAACTAAACAGGGGGCGAACACTGAAGCTTTCTTT
>few|TRBJ2-2|-|14|TRBV24-1
CATSDLYHPGELFF
TGTGCCACCAGTGATTTGTACCACCCCGGGGAGCTGTTTTTT
>-|TRBJ2-7|-|15|TRBV20-1
CSARGFGISANEQYF
TGCAGTGCTAGAGGCTTTGGGATATCCGCTAACGAGCAGTACTTC
>-|TRBJ2-1|-|14|TRBV12-3/TRBV12-4
CASSLLLKGNEQFF
TGTGCCAGCAGTCTCCTTTTAAAAGGGAATGAGCAGTTCTTC
>-|TRBJ2-4|-|13|TRBV20-1
CSARDSPGEEQYF
TGCAGTGCTAGAGATTCCCCGGGGGAGGAGCAGTACTTC
>-|TRBJ2-7|-|12|TRBV2
CASTSDSYEQYF
TGTGCCAGCACGTCGGACAGCTACGAGCAGTACTTC
>-|TRBJ2-1|-|11|TRBV29-1
CSVDPTSEQFF
TGCAGCGTTGACCCGACCAGTGAGCAGTTCTTC
>-|TRBJ1-5|-|13|TRBV5-5
CASSSTGDGPQHF
TGTGCCAGCAGCTCCACGGGAGATGGGCCCCAGCATTTT
>-|TRBJ2-1|TRBD2|16|TRBV12-3/TRBV12-4
CASSPNPGLALNEQFF
TGTGCCAGCAGCCCTAACCCGGGACTAGCGCTAAATGAGCAGTTCTTC
>-|TRBJ2-5|-|14|TRBV4-2
CASSQEVLRETQYF
TGTGCCAGCAGCCAAGAGGTCCTCCGAGAGACCCAGTACTTC
>once|TRBJ2-1|TRBD2|16|TRBV7-6
CASSSGGEVRYNEQFF
TGTGCCAGCAGCTCGGGAGGGGAAGTTCGCTACAATGAGCAGTTCTTC
>few|TRBJ1-1|-|12|TRBV20-1
CSAPGRGTEAFF
TGCAGTGCGCCTGGGCGGGGGACTGAAGCTTTCTTT
>-|TRBJ1-1|TRBD1|15|TRBV30
CACNRGTGYSTVAFF
TGTGCCTGCAACAGGGGTACTGGATATTCGACTGTAGCTTTCTTT
>-|TRBJ1-4|-|16|TRBV7-7
CASSRGAGSTNEKLFF
TGTGCCAGCAGCCGAGGGGCAGGTTCAACTAATGAAAAACTGTTTTTT
>few|TRBJ2-7|TRBD1|14|TRBV7-9
CASSLGATGIEQYF
TGTGCCAGCAGCTTAGGCGCGACAGGGATCGAGCAGTACTTC
>-|TRBJ2-5|-|13|TRBV7-7
CASSLDGGAGLYF
TGTGCTAGCAGCTTAGATGGTGGTGCAGGCCTGTACTTC
>few|TRBJ2-3|-|13|TRBV20-1
CSALLIRKDTQYF
TGCAGTGCTCTTCTAATCCGGAAGGATACGCAGTATTTT
>-|TRBJ2-7|-|13|TRBV2
CASKPSVSYEQYF
TGTGCCAGCAAACCTAGCGTCTCCTACGAGCAGTACTTC
>-|TRBJ1-1|TRBD1|15|TRBV6-1
CASSHGQVANTEAFF
TGTGCCAGCAGTCACGGACAGGTGGCGAATACTGAAGCTTTCTTT
>-|TRBJ1-2|-|14|TRBV5-1
CASSYREGDYGYTF
TGCGCCAGCAGCTACAGGGAAGGGGACTATGGCTACACCTTC